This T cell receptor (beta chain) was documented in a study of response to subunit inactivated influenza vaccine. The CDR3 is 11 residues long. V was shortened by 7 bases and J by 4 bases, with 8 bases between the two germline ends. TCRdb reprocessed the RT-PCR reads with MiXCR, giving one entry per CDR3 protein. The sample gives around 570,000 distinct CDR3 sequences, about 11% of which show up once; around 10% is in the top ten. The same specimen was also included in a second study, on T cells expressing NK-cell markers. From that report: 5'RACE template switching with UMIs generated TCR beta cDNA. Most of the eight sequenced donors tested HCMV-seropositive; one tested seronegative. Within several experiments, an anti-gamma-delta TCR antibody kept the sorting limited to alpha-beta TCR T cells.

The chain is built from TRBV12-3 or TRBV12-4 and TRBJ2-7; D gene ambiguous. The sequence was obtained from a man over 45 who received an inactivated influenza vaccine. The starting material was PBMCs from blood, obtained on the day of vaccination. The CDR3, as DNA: TGTGCCAGCATGGACGGATACGAGCAGTACTTC. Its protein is CASMDGYEQYF.